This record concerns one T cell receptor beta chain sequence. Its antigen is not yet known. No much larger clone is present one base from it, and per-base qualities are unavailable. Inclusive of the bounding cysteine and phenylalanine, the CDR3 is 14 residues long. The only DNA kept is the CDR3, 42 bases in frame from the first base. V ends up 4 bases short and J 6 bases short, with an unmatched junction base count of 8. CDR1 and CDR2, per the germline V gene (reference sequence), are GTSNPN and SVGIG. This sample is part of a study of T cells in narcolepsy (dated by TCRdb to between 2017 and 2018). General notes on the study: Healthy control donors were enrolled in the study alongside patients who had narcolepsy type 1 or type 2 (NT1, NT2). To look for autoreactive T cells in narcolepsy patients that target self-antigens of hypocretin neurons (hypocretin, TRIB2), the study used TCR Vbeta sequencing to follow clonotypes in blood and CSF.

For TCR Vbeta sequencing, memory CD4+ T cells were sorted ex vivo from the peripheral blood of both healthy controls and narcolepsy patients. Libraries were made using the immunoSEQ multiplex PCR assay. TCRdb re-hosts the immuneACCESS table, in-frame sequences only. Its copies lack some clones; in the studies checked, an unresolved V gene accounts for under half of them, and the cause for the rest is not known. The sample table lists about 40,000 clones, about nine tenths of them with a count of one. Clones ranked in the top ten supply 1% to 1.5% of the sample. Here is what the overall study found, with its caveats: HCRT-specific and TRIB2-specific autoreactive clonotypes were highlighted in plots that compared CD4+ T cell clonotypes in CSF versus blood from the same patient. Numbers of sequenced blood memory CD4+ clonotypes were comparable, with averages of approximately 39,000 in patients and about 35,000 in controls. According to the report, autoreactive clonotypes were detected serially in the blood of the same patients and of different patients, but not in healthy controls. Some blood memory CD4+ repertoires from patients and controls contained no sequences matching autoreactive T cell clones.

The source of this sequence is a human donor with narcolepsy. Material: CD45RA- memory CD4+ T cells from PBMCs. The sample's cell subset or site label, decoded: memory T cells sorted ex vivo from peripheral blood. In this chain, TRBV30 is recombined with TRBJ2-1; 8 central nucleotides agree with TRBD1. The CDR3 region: CAWNRGTGGNEQFF. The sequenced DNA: TGTGCCTGGAATAGAGGCACAGGGGGCAATGAGCAGTTCTTC.